Each of the 23 T cell receptor beta chains below was sequenced from the same sample in a study of OX40 agonist ivuxolimab in advanced cancers. The table came from immunoSEQ multiplex PCR; TCRdb's copy has only in-frame clones and leaves some out. This table holds about 50,000 clones, about 80% found once. The sample here was CD4+ or CD8+ T cells sorted from blood, taken in a trial of the OX40 agonist ivuxolimab. The receptor source for this set is an adult with an advanced solid tumor such as melanoma, head and neck, liver or kidney cancer.

The V call is TRBV6-1, the J call TRBJ2-7; 7 bases are a match to TRBD1. The CDR3 spans 14 residues. Germline V lookup: CDR1 MNHNS, CDR2 SASEGT. V was pared by 10 bases and J by 2 bases, with 11 bases of the junction left unmatched. CDR3 in DNA: TGTGCCACCGCCTATACGACAGGGACCTACGAGCAGTACTTC. It encodes CATAYTTGTYEQYF.

This sequence joins TRBV11-3 and TRBJ2-5, with a possible D match to TRBD1 (8 bases). This CDR3 region has 15 residues. The V and J ends lost 3 bases and 2 bases respectively, with 13 bases between them. CDR1 and CDR2 from the germline V gene are SGHNT and YENEEA. Here the CDR3 reads CASSLGGTGQETQYF. CDR3 nucleotide sequence: TGTGCCAGCAGCTTGGGAGGGACAGGTCAAGAGACCCAGTACTTC.

The V call is TRBV4-1, the J call TRBJ2-1; D possibly corresponds to TRBD1 (5 bases). V was clipped by 4 bases and J by 0 bases, with 7 bases between them. The CDR3 has 14 residues. Germline assignment: CDR1 MGHRA and CDR2 YSYEKL. This chain's CDR3 is CASSRGSSYNEQFF. The CDR3 nucleotides are TGCGCCAGCAGCCGGGGCAGCTCCTACAATGAGCAGTTCTTC.

This clone was counted a single time. This chain uses TRBV6-6 with TRBJ2-7; 8 bases fit TRBD1. The CDR3 loop spans 14 amino acids. Germline loops: CDR1 MNHNY, CDR2 SVGAGI (reference sequence). V was pared by 0 bases and J by 4 bases, with 2 bases of the junction left unmatched. The CDR3 protein is CASSYSGQGYEQYF. The DNA of the CDR3 is TGTGCCAGCAGTTACTCCGGACAGGGTTACGAGCAGTACTTC.

The CDR3, as DNA: TGCGCCAGCAGCCAAGATATGGGGCAGGGCAGGTCCAGCTATGGCTACACCTTC. This sequence encodes CASSQDMGQGRSSYGYTF. The J gene is TRBJ1-2, the V gene TRBV4-1; D may be TRBD1 (5 bases). V dropped 0 bases and J dropped 4 bases, with 21 bases sitting between them. Germline-derived CDR1 and CDR2 are MGHRA and YSYEKL. The CDR3 is 18 residues long.

This chain connects TRBV5-1 to TRBJ1-1; TRBD1 aligns across 7 bases. Germline V gene lookup returns CDR1 SGHRS and CDR2 YFSETQ. This CDR3 is built from 14 residues. V lost 6 bases, J lost 1 base, and 6 bases stayed unmatched. CDR3 sequence reads: CASMRTGENTEAFF. The DNA for the CDR3 is TGCGCCAGCATGCGGACAGGAGAGAACACTGAAGCTTTCTTT.

Here the CDR3 DNA reads TGCGCCAGCAGCTTGGCGCAAGAGCAGTTCTTC. Its protein is CASSLAQEQFF. The chain recombines TRBV5-1 with TRBJ2-1, with D unclear. The germline V gene has CDR1 SGHRS and CDR2 YFSETQ. Deletions cut 0 bases from V and 10 bases from J, with 5 bases between. The CDR3 contains 11 residues.

The chain couples TRBV5-1 to TRBJ1-5; D is ambiguous. The germline V and J ends were trimmed by 0 bases and 4 bases, with 11 bases remaining between them. Germline CDR1 is SGHRS and CDR2 is YFSETQ. This CDR3 is 15 amino acids long. As DNA, the CDR3 is TGCGCCAGCAGCTTGGGCGGCAGGCTGAATCAGCCCCAGCATTTT. Residues: CASSLGGRLNQPQHF.

This clone was observed a single time. The genes are TRBV2 and TRBJ2-1; 15 nucleotides line up with TRBD2. The CDR3 length is 15 residues. Trimming cost V 6 bases and J 6 bases; bases outside gene matches: 3. CDR1 is SNHLY, CDR2 FYNNEI, per germline. This chain's CDR3 is CASSSGLAGGNEQFF. Written as DNA, the CDR3 is TGTGCCAGCAGCTCGGGACTAGCGGGAGGCAATGAGCAGTTCTTC. Complete variable domain (other parts from reference TRBV2 and TRBJ2-1): EPEVTQTPSHQVTQMGQEVILRCVPISNHLYFYWYRQILGQKVEFLVSFYNNEISEKSEIFDDQFSVERPDGSNFTLKIRSTKLEDSAMYFCASSSGLAGGNEQFFGPGTRLTVL.

The chain has TRBV7-2 and TRBJ1-3; tentatively, D is TRBD1 (6 bases). In germline, CDR1 is SGHTA, CDR2 FQGNSA. CDR3 length equals 15 residues. Trimming shortened V by 5 bases and J by 4 bases, and 15 bases separated the two germline ends. The chain's CDR3 is CASSPDRSVGNTIYF. DNA for the CDR3: TGTGCCAGCAGCCCCGACAGGTCAGTCGGAAACACCATATATTTT.

The genes are TRBV19 and TRBJ2-2, with TRBD1 as a possible D gene (6 bases). Trimming removed 7 bases at V and 7 bases at J, with 25 bases between. CDR1 is LNHDA, CDR2 SQIVND, per germline (reference sequence). The CDR3 has 17 amino acids. Here the CDR3 DNA reads TGTGCCAGTATGACCGGACCAACAGGGCTTTCAAGCGGGGAGCTGTTTTTT. It yields the protein CASMTGPTGLSSGELFF.

Concerning this clone: Other nucleotide sequences from this sample produce the same CDR3. The rearrangement joins TRBV19 to TRBJ1-1; 7 nucleotides agree with TRBD1. Germline V gene lookup returns CDR1 LNHDA and CDR2 SQIVND (reference sequence). The CDR3 is made up of 14 amino acids. With V trimmed by 1 base and J by 1 base, 0 bases remained unmatched. The CDR3 loop reads CASSIGDRNTEAFF. The DNA of the CDR3 is TGTGCCAGTAGTATAGGGGACAGGAACACTGAAGCTTTCTTT.

In its sample, this clone was seen a few times. The chain joins TRBV5-1 to TRBJ1-1; the D gene is possibly TRBD1 (6 bases). Between the trimmed V and J ends, which lost 4 bases and 5 bases, there was a span of 24 bases. Germline CDR1 and CDR2: SGHRS and YFSETQ. The CDR3 length is 17 residues. The CDR3 loop is CASSPRTGGGAQTEAFF. The CDR3 DNA reads TGCGCCAGCAGCCCCAGGACGGGTGGGGGGGCGCAAACTGAAGCTTTCTTT.

The rearrangement uses TRBV5-4 and TRBJ2-1; weak D call: TRBD2 (6 bases). Trimming pared 0 bases from V and 8 bases from J, leaving 15 bases between. The CDR3 runs 15 residues. Germline V gives CDR1 SGHNT, CDR2 YYREEE (reference sequence). This CDR3 reads CASSLAGRGGDEQFF. As DNA, the CDR3 is TGTGCCAGCAGCTTGGCGGGGCGGGGCGGGGATGAGCAGTTCTTC.

The CDR3 nucleotides read TGTGCCAGCAGCCAGGGGGTAGCGCATTCACCCCTCCACTTT. This sequence encodes CASSQGVAHSPLHF. The chain couples TRBV14 to TRBJ1-6, with D perhaps matching TRBD1 (5 bases). V lost 3 bases, J lost 8 bases, and 11 bases lay in between. Germline assignment: CDR1 SGHDN and CDR2 FVKESK. The CDR3 length is 14 residues.

Only a few counts were recorded for this clone. V usage is TRBV28 and J usage is TRBJ1-3; D unresolved. This CDR3 spans 15 amino acids. Germline V gene lookup returns CDR1 MDHEN and CDR2 SYDVKM. Between the trimmed V and J ends, which lost 5 bases and 6 bases, there was a span of 17 bases. The CDR3 coding sequence is TGTGCCAGCAGTCCGTCGCCTGTATCGGTAAACACCATATATTTT. Translating gives CASSPSPVSVNTIYF.

CDR3 loop: CASSLEDQNGYTF. The CDR3 nucleotides read TGTGCCAGCAGTTTGGAGGACCAGAATGGCTACACCTTC. The chain uses TRBV28 and TRBJ1-2; D gene unclear. Trimming left V 3 bases short and J 6 bases short, with 11 bases between. Germline lookup yields CDR1 MDHEN and CDR2 SYDVKM. This CDR3 spans 13 amino acids.

This clone was recorded a few times. This chain joins TRBV7-2 and TRBJ2-1; TRBD2 matches 10 bases. The germline V gene encodes CDR1 SGHTA and CDR2 FQGNSA. V trimming: 2 bases; J trimming: 0 bases; junction bases outside the gene matches: 4. The CDR3 loop spans 17 amino acids. The CDR3 nucleotides read TGTGCCAGCAGCTTAAGGACTAGCGGATTCTCCTACAATGAGCAGTTCTTC. Its protein is CASSLRTSGFSYNEQFF.

The chain couples TRBV7-6 to TRBJ1-6, with 8 bases lining up with TRBD1. Germline loops: CDR1 SGHVS, CDR2 FNYEAQ. J was trimmed by 8 bases and V by 9 bases; bases with no gene match: 9. This CDR3 spans 14 amino acids. CDR3 nucleotide sequence: TGTGCCAGAGACAGGGGCGAAAAAGATTCACCCCTCCACTTT. This translates into CARDRGEKDSPLHF.

The V gene is TRBV5-4, the J gene TRBJ1-2, with D hard to call. The CDR3 contains 15 residues. Germline V lookup: CDR1 SGHNT, CDR2 YYREEE (reference sequence). V was pared by 0 bases and J by 2 bases, with 11 bases between. Written as DNA, the CDR3 is TGTGCCAGCAGCTTGGGAACCAGGCAAAACTATGGCTACACCTTC. This encodes CASSLGTRQNYGYTF.

In this sample, this clone turned up once. The chain combines TRBV5-1 with TRBJ2-5; the D gene is possibly TRBD1 (5 bases). Trimming shortened V by 2 bases and J by 5 bases, and 16 bases separated the two germline ends. Germline CDR1 reads SGHRS; CDR2 reads YFSETQ. CDR3 length: 15 amino acids. The CDR3 nucleotides read TGCGCCAGCAGCTTAACAGGACCCTCCCGGGAGACCCAGTACTTC. It specifies CASSLTGPSRETQYF. The entire variable domain, with the rest obtained from reference TRBV5-1 and TRBJ2-5, is as follows: KAGVTQTPRYLIKTRGQQVTLSCSPISGHRSVSWYQQTPGQGLQFLFEYFSETQRNKGNFPGRFSGRQFSNSRSEMNVSTLELGDSALYLCASSLTGPSRETQYFGPGTRLLVL.

This chain connects TRBV6-6 to TRBJ1-3; a possible D gene is TRBD1 (5 bases). Between the trimmed V and J ends, which lost 5 bases and 2 bases, there was a span of 13 bases. Germline V gene lookup returns CDR1 MNHNY and CDR2 SVGAGI (reference sequence). The CDR3 extends over 15 amino acids. The CDR3 loop reads CASSGGSGAGNTIYF. The CDR3 bases are TGTGCCAGCAGTGGGGGTTCGGGAGCTGGAAACACCATATATTTT.

This clone has just one count. The chain recombines TRBV4-2 with TRBJ1-5; 7 bases align to TRBD1. Germline CDR1 reads LGHNA; CDR2 reads YNFKEQ. The CDR3 has 15 residues. V was pared by 0 bases and J by 2 bases, with 1 base of the junction left unmatched. CDR3 sequence reads: CASSQDQGGNQPQHF. Here the CDR3 DNA reads TGTGCCAGCAGCCAAGATCAGGGGGGCAATCAGCCCCAGCATTTT.